This T cell receptor beta chain was observed in a study of blood T cell repertoires in COVID-19. Study summary: The United States, Italy and Spain were the sources of the acute and convalescent COVID-19 samples. Sample material is recorded as cDNA or gDNA derived from T cells, B-cell-depleted T cells, or PBMCs.

Original processing notes: Amplification of reference gene primers provided the estimated nucleated cell counts. Some clones are missing from TCRdb's copy, which holds only in-frame ones; the method was immunoSEQ multiplex PCR. The DNA was the basis for D and trimming; V, J and clone size are from that table. In the table there are 35,000 to 55,000 clones, 70% to 85% of which are singletons. The sequenced sample was peripheral blood. The TCR was taken from a human donor in a cohort sampled during active COVID-19.

As DNA, the CDR3 is TGTGCCAGCAGCCAAGACAGGACAGATGGAAACACCATATATTTT. This codes for CASSQDRTDGNTIYF. J is TRBJ1-3 and V is TRBV4-2; TRBD1 might be the D (6 bases). CDR1 LGHNA and CDR2 YNFKEQ come from the germline V gene. The CDR3 runs 15 residues. The V gene lost 0 bases and the J gene lost 3 bases, with 9 bases spanning the gap.